The source of this T cell receptor beta chain is a study of T cell responses to AZD1222 COVID-19 vaccine. The study's findings and limits: The sample set comprised mostly white British donors with more females, and clonal diversity was possibly underestimated. The span of vaccine-associated CD4 TCRs extended across spike, with dominance at 160-218 and 743-854.

V lost 4 bases and J 3 bases, leaving 15 bases between the germline ends. Germline assignment: CDR1 SQVTM and CDR2 ANQGSEA. The CDR3 length is 14 residues. The data were produced by immunoSEQ multiplex PCR, yet TCRdb's version contains in-frame clones alone and is incomplete. The data hold nearly 200,000 clones, with roughly 92% observed a single time. This clone was seen just once. What it binds is not known. The receptor comes from an adult who received the AZD1222 COVID-19 vaccine. The chain uses TRBV29-1 and TRBJ1-1; D is possibly TRBD1 (5 bases). Specimen: peripheral blood, collected 28 days after the second AZD1222 dose. CDR3 protein: CSVAGGEGYTEAFF. CDR3 nucleotide sequence: TGCAGCGTTGCGGGAGGGGAGGGGTACACTGAAGCTTTCTTT.